This T cell receptor beta chain was sequenced for a study of CD8+CD57+ T cells in acquired aplastic anemia listed by TCRdb under 2018. About the investigation overall: A mean of around 3.2 ug of DNA, ranging from roughly 0.2 to 27.4 ug, was extracted from sorted CD4+ and CD8+ cells. CD8+CD57+ expansion was defined as frequency above the mean frequency observed in healthy subjects. Overall study outcomes, separate from this receptor: Some 27 CD8+ CDR3 sequences were found in both patients and controls but appeared to be highly expressed in patients and within the immunodominant clones of the patients. No significant difference in CD8+ Simpson's diversity was found between patients and healthy controls (P=0.060).

V is pared back by 0 bases and J by 1 base, with 10 bases lying between the germline termini. The CDR3 has 16 amino acids, counting the end cysteine and phenylalanine. The sequence is cut down to CDR3 DNA, 48 bases in frame from base 1. Taken from the germline V gene, the CDR1 and CDR2 loops are LGHNA and YSLEER. This clonotype was counted between two and nine times. The antigen this receptor binds is unknown. The record has no base qualities; no much larger clone is one base away. Flow cytometry had shown CD8+CD57+ cell expansion in the patients selected for sequencing. Every patient had severe acquired aplastic anemia, diagnosed using the International Study of Aplastic Anemia and Agranulocytosis and Camitta criteria. At the time blood was sampled, none of the patients had received any therapy. The study deep-sequenced TCR repertoires of sorted CD4+ and CD8+ blood T cells from severe aplastic anemia patients and healthy subjects. Patients were enrolled under clinicaltrials.gov protocols 00001620, 01623167, 00001397, 00071045, 00081523 and 00961064 in the USA. Ficoll-Paque density gradient centrifugation was used to isolate peripheral blood mononuclear cells. Before DNA extraction, CD4+ and CD8+ T cells were sorted by FACS or by magnetic beads.

Genomic DNA served as template for TCR beta VDJ combination and CDR3 sequence profiling. TCR repertoire sequencing was run on an Illumina HiSeq 2000. The authors processed their data as follows. Repertoire assessment relied on Simpson's diversity index, CDR3 size and DJ length profiles, and TRBV/TRBJ rearrangement plots. The most abundant DNA sequence in the deep sequencing data was taken as the immunodominant clone. CDR3 amino acid sequences were screened for sharing across subjects and compared with published repertoires and the VDJdb database. TCRdb reprocessed the public reads (quality trimming at Q25 with fastp, clone calling with MiXCR) and kept in-frame beta chains. Every CDR3 protein is listed once, alongside the most common genes and DNA of its rows. The V and J calls and clone size are TCRdb's, not the authors'. Here the sample has 400,000 to 600,000 distinct CDR3 sequences; roughly 34% occur a single time. The ten largest clonotypes hold 0.8% to 0.85% of the sample.

Sequencing was performed on sorted CD4+, CD8+, or CD8+CD57+ T cells (not recorded which) from PBMCs. The sequence was obtained from a human donor with aplastic anemia. The chain employs TRBV4-3 and TRBJ2-1; the D gene is unclear. Here is the DNA: TGCGCCAGCAGCCAAGAACACGGGTCATCCTACAATGAGCAGTTCTTC. Its protein is CASSQEHGSSYNEQFF.